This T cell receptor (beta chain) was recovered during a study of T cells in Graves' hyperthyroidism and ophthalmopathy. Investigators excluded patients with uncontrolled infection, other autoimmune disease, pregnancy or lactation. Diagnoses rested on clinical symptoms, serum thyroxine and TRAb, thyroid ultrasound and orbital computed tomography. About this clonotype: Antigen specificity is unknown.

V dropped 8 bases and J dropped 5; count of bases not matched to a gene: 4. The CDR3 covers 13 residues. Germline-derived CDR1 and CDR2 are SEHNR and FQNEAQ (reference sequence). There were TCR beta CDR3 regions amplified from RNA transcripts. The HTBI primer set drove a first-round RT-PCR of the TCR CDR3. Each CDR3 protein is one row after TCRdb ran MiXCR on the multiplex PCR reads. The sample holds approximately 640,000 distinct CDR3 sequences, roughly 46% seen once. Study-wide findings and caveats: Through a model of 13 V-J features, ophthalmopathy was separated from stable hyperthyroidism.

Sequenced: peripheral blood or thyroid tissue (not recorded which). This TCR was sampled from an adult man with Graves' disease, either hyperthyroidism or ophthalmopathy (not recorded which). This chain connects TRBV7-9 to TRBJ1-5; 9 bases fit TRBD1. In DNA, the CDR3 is TGTGCCAGCGAGCGGGACAGGGATCAGCCCCAGCATTTT. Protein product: CASERDRDQPQHF.